The T cell receptor beta chain described here comes from a study of T cells in Graves' hyperthyroidism and ophthalmopathy. Study-wide findings and caveats: Ophthalmopathy got predicted by the model a median around 6.6 months before its onset. Among thyroid clonotypes expanded above 0.001, most also appeared in blood.

V shed 2 bases and J 2 bases; nucleotides not matched to a gene: 6. Germline V gene lookup returns CDR1 DFQATT and CDR2 SNEGSKA (reference sequence). The CDR3 runs 14 residues. This clonotype was detected ten times or more. The target antigen is unknown. Template material for amplifying TCR beta CDR3 regions consisted of RNA transcripts. A first-round RT-PCR of the TCR CDR3 used the HTBI primer set. TCRdb re-derived calls from the multiplex PCR reads in MiXCR, one entry per CDR3 protein. The data show about 520,000 distinct CDR3 sequences, about 24% seen once. Exclusion of a patient resulted from uncontrolled infection, other autoimmune disease, pregnancy or lactation. It was roughly 10 ml of fresh peripheral blood that supplied the PBMCs.

This TCR was recovered from a woman aged 25 to 39 with Graves' ophthalmopathy. The sample taken for sequencing was blood. V and J are TRBV20-1 and TRBJ2-7, with 7 bases that match TRBD1. CDR3 nucleotides: TGCAGTGCTAGAAGCAGGGGGAGAACCTACGAGCAGTACTTC. It translates to CSARSRGRTYEQYF.